These 32 T cell receptor beta chains were sequenced from one sample in a study of Graves' ophthalmopathy and Graves' hyperthyroidism. Amplification from RNA transcripts yielded the TCR beta CDR3 regions. The authors performed first-round RT-PCR with HTBI primers and then a second-round multiplex PCR. In TCRdb, the multiplex PCR reads were re-called with MiXCR into one record per CDR3 protein. The table includes around 470,000 distinct CDR3 sequences, about an eighth detected once. Sequenced: blood. These receptors all come from a woman in her 30s with Graves' ophthalmopathy.

This chain connects TRBV12-3 or TRBV12-4 to TRBJ1-2, with D hard to call. V lost 5 bases and J lost 0, with 13 bases in between. This CDR3 contains 15 residues. CDR3 residues: CASSHGVQPNYGYTF. CDR3 DNA: TGTGCCAGCAGTCACGGGGTACAGCCTAACTATGGCTACACCTTC.

Many counts were recorded for this clonotype. The chain carries TRBV27 and TRBJ1-1, with 10 bases that match TRBD1. The CDR3 spans 17 residues. Germline lookup yields CDR1 MNHEY and CDR2 SMNVEV (reference sequence). The trim removed 3 bases at V and 3 bases at J, leaving 10 bases unmatched. CDR3 DNA: TGTGCCAGCAGTTTTGCCGGGGACAGGGGACGGGACACTGAAGCTTTCTTT. Its translation: CASSFAGDRGRDTEAFF.

This clonotype showed up just a few times. The chain carries TRBV4-2 and TRBJ2-7; D possibly uses TRBD1 or TRBD2 (6 bases each). The CDR3 is 17 amino acids. Trimming shortened V by 1 base and J by 4 bases, and 20 bases separated the two germline ends. Looked up from germline, CDR1 is LGHNA and CDR2 is YNFKEQ. The CDR3 DNA reads TGTGCCAGCAGCCAAGGCCAGGGGAGCGGGCTCTCTTACGAGCAGTACTTC. It encodes CASSQGQGSGLSYEQYF.

This clonotype has a count of ten or more. The genes are TRBV7-2 and TRBJ1-1; 7 bases are a match to TRBD1. The V and J ends lost 7 bases and 0 bases, in that order; junction bases with no gene match: 5. This CDR3 is built from 14 residues. Germline CDR1 is SGHTA and CDR2 is FQGNSA. CDR3: CASKWDSMNTEAFF. As DNA, the CDR3 is TGTGCCAGCAAATGGGACAGCATGAACACTGAAGCTTTCTTT.

About this clonotype itself: Germline is not matched at one junction end, which may reflect a read error. The chain couples TRBV7-9 to TRBJ1-1; D may be TRBD1 (5 bases). The germline gives CDR1 SEHNR, CDR2 FQNEAQ (reference sequence). The CDR3 has 14 amino acids. DNA of the CDR3: TGTGCCAGCAGCTGGGGACTGTACGACACTGAATCTTTCTTT. Protein: CASSWGLYDTESFF.

This clonotype was found once. The chain carries TRBV25-1 and TRBJ1-1; 9 nucleotides align to TRBD1. Germline CDR1 and CDR2: MGHDK and SYGVNS. With V trimmed by 0 bases and J by 4 bases, 12 bases remained unmatched. This CDR3 has 18 amino acids. CDR3 in DNA: TGTGCCAGCAGTGAATATCCTAACCAGGACAGGGGAGGCACTGAAGCTTTCTTT. It codes for CASSEYPNQDRGGTEAFF.

This clonotype was recorded many times. The chain has TRBV28 and TRBJ2-7; D is perhaps TRBD1 or TRBD2 (5 bases each). This CDR3 has 14 amino acids. V was cut by 8 bases and J by 6 bases, with 20 bases left in between. Germline-derived CDR1 and CDR2 are MDHEN and SYDVKM. The CDR3 bases are TGTGCCAGCGGCCAGCGCAGGGAGAGTTTCGAGCAGTACTTC. Protein sequence: CASGQRRESFEQYF. Variable domain in full (rest from reference TRBV28 and TRBJ2-7): DVKVTQSSRYLVKRTGEKVFLECVQDMDHENMFWYRQDPGLGLRLIYFSYDVKMKEKGDIPEGYSVSREKKERFSLILESASTNQTSMYLCASGQRRESFEQYFGPGTRLTVT.

The chain carries TRBV5-1 and TRBJ1-2, with D hard to call. Germline loops: CDR1 SGHRS, CDR2 YFSETQ. CDR3 length: 12 amino acids. The V gene lost 3 bases and the J gene lost 8 bases, with 11 bases spanning the gap. The CDR3: CASSSESGGYTF. The CDR3 DNA sequence: TGCGCCAGCAGCTCCGAGTCGGGCGGCTACACCTTC.

This rearrangement joins TRBV27 to TRBJ2-2; a weak D match, TRBD1 (5 bases). CDR1 and CDR2 from the germline V gene are MNHEY and SMNVEV (reference sequence). The CDR3 length is 16 residues. Trimming took 5 bases from V and 6 from J, leaving 19 bases between them. The CDR3 DNA follows: TGTGCCAGCAGTCTTATCGGTCAGGGAAGGGCCGGGGAGCTGTTTTTT. Encoded protein: CASSLIGQGRAGELFF.

In this sample, this clonotype turned up many times. This chain uses TRBV30 with TRBJ2-2, with no clear D. CDR3 length: 16 residues. V gave up 4 bases and J gave up 4 bases, with 19 bases separating them. The germline V gene has CDR1 GTSNPN and CDR2 SVGIG (reference sequence). The CDR3 reads CAWTFSSLDVTGELFF. The CDR3 DNA sequence: TGTGCCTGGACCTTTTCTAGTCTAGACGTCACCGGGGAGCTGTTTTTT.

This clonotype was observed at least ten times. The rearrangement joins TRBV19 to TRBJ2-2; TRBD2 matches at 7 bases. With 7 bases clipped from V and 5 bases from J, the junction kept 4 bases outside the gene matches. The CDR3 is made up of 13 amino acids. Per the germline V gene, CDR1 is LNHDA and CDR2 is SQIVND (reference sequence). The CDR3 DNA reads as TGTGCCAGTACCCTGGGAGGGACCGGGGAGCTGTTTTTT. This gives the protein CASTLGGTGELFF.

This clonotype was seen many times. The chain joins TRBV20-1 to TRBJ1-1; no clear D gene. The CDR3 runs 12 residues. V was clipped by 3 bases and J by 6 bases, with 11 bases between them. The V gene's germline CDR1 is DFQATT and CDR2 SNEGSKA (reference sequence). The CDR3 DNA reads TGCAGTGCTAGGGTGGTTATGGCTGAAGCTTTCTTT. The encoded protein is CSARVVMAEAFF.

This clonotype was seen a few times. This chain connects TRBV2 to TRBJ2-3; no reliable D call. Germline V gene data show CDR1 as SNHLY and CDR2 as FYNNEI. This CDR3 has 11 residues. V shed 4 bases and J shed 7 bases, with 6 bases lying between them. The CDR3 here is CASSVTNTQYF. CDR3 in DNA: TGTGCCAGCAGTGTTACTAATACGCAGTATTTT.

This clonotype has a count of ten or more. The chain has TRBV12-3 or TRBV12-4 and TRBJ2-7, with TRBD1 matching over 7 bases. There are 13 residues in the CDR3. The ends lost 6 bases at V and 5 bases at J; junction bases unmatched: 7. The CDR3 loop reads CASRVGGRDEQYF. CDR3 bases: TGTGCCAGCAGGGTAGGGGGCAGGGACGAGCAGTACTTC.

As for this clonotype: One base away lies a much larger clone, so this may be a sequencing read error. A read error is likely, as this CDR3 ends without the conserved phenylalanine or tryptophan. V usage is TRBV7-9 and J usage is TRBJ1-2, with 9 bases matching TRBD1. Germline V gene lookup returns CDR1 SEHNR and CDR2 FQNEAQ (reference sequence). The J segment lost 8 bases and the V segment lost 1 base, leaving 8 bases of the junction unmatched. The CDR3 is 15 amino acids. The CDR3 region is CASSLGQGQGSGYTV. The DNA of the CDR3 is TGTGCCAGCAGCTTAGGGCAGGGACAGGGTTCCGGCTACACCGTC.

The V and J genes are TRBV12-3 or TRBV12-4 and TRBJ2-7, with 8 bases fitting TRBD1. This CDR3 spans 15 amino acids. With V trimmed by 5 bases and J by 2 bases, 8 bases remained unmatched. The CDR3 DNA follows: TGTGCCAGCAGTCCCCTTTACAGGGGGGCCTACGAGCAGTACTTC. This gives the protein CASSPLYRGAYEQYF.

This chain connects TRBV11-1 to TRBJ1-1; D gene ambiguous. Germline V gene lookup returns CDR1 SGHAT and CDR2 FQDESV (reference sequence). CDR3 length equals 14 residues. Deletions cut 5 bases from V and 3 bases from J, with 13 bases between. The chain's CDR3 is CASSLYPADTEAFF. The CDR3 region has the DNA TGTGCCAGCAGCCTGTACCCGGCCGACACTGAAGCTTTCTTT.

Many counts were recorded for this clonotype. This sequence joins TRBV7-2 and TRBJ2-7; 10 bases fit TRBD2. Germline V gives CDR1 SGHTA, CDR2 FQGNSA. This CDR3 spans 14 amino acids. Trimming cost V 5 bases and J 6 bases; bases outside gene matches: 7. For the CDR3, the DNA is TGTGCCAGCAGCCCCCGGACTAGCGGCGGCGAGCAGTACTTC. This translates into CASSPRTSGGEQYF.

This clonotype was detected many times. V usage is TRBV7-8 and J usage is TRBJ1-1, with D possibly matching TRBD1 (5 bases). CDR1 SGHVS and CDR2 FQNEAQ come from the germline V gene. This CDR3 spans 13 amino acids. V was cut by 0 bases and J by 6 bases, with 8 bases left in between. The CDR3 region is CASSLAAGSEAFF. CDR3 sequence (DNA): TGTGCCAGCAGCTTAGCGGCAGGGTCTGAAGCTTTCTTT.

There are many counts of this clonotype. The chain recombines TRBV12-3 or TRBV12-4 with TRBJ2-5; a possible D gene is TRBD2 (5 bases). Trimming took off 3 bases at V and 7 bases at J, with 9 bases between the two ends. The CDR3 totals 12 residues. CDR3: CASSLGEGTQYF. CDR3 DNA sequence: TGTGCCAGCAGTTTGGGAGAGGGGACCCAGTACTTC.

This clonotype came up many times. The V gene is TRBV20-1, the J gene TRBJ2-7, with D perhaps matching TRBD2 (5 bases). Germline V CDR1 and CDR2: DFQATT, SNEGSKA (reference sequence). With 5 bases removed from V and 3 bases from J, the gap between germline ends came to 11 bases. The CDR3 has 12 residues. The CDR3 loop is CSAHGKDYEQYF. For the CDR3, the DNA is TGCAGTGCTCACGGGAAGGACTACGAGCAGTACTTC.

This clonotype was seen at least ten times. This rearrangement joins TRBV9 to TRBJ2-7, with a tentative D call TRBD1 (5 bases). V lost 0 bases, J lost 3 bases, and 10 bases lay in between. CDR1 is SGDLS, CDR2 YYNGEE, per germline. CDR3 length: 14 amino acids. CDR3 region: CASSVGQSNYEQYF. CDR3 DNA sequence: TGTGCCAGCAGCGTAGGACAGAGTAACTACGAGCAGTACTTC.

This clonotype showed up many times. J is TRBJ2-2 and V is TRBV11-3; possible D gene TRBD1, 5 bases. V shed 3 bases and J shed 6 bases, with 14 bases lying between them. CDR1 SGHNT and CDR2 YENEEA come from the germline V gene. The CDR3 is made up of 15 amino acids. The CDR3 DNA sequence: TGTGCCAGCAGCTTTGACGTAGGGGTCGCCGGGGAGCTGTTTTTT. Its protein product is CASSFDVGVAGELFF.

About this clonotype itself: A much larger clone lies a single base off, so this may be a read error. In DNA, the CDR3 is TGTGCCAGCATGAGGGGATGGGGGAGCTATCAGCCCCAGCATTTT. Its protein is CASMRGWGSYQPQHF. This chain connects TRBV2 to TRBJ1-5, with D maybe TRBD1 (5 bases). The V gene lost 7 bases and the J gene lost 5 bases, with 18 bases spanning the gap. Germline V gives CDR1 SNHLY, CDR2 FYNNEI. The CDR3 has 15 amino acids.

This clonotype was counted only a few times. The chain has TRBV12-3 or TRBV12-4 and TRBJ2-2; 9 bases fit TRBD2. This CDR3 region has 15 residues. V lost 7 bases and J lost 6; bases outside the gene matches: 9. The DNA of the CDR3 is TGTGCCAGCACCTTAGCGGGAGCGGGGGCCGGGGAGCTGTTTTTT. Amino acid sequence: CASTLAGAGAGELFF.

With respect to this clonotype: This likely comes from a read error, as the CDR3 has no conserved phenylalanine or tryptophan at its end. It is unclear where the CDR3 begins or ends on the DNA, so no DNA is shown, and the CDR3 is as TCRdb lists it. The genes are TRBV6-1 and TRBJ1-1. A total of 13 residues make up the CDR3, ends included. Germline assignment: CDR1 MNHNS and CDR2 SASEGT. CDR3 in amino acids: CASLLAGTWKTCY.

There are many counts of this clonotype. The chain couples TRBV7-2 to TRBJ1-1; D possibly corresponds to TRBD1 (5 bases). The V end lost 1 base, the J end lost 6 bases, and 9 bases lay between the germline ends. This CDR3 is built from 13 residues. Per germline, CDR1 SGHTA and CDR2 FQGNSA. The chain's CDR3 is CASSLVAGSEAFF. CDR3 nucleotides: TGTGCCAGCAGCTTAGTTGCAGGGTCTGAAGCTTTCTTT.

In this sample, this clonotype turned up many times. The chain recombines TRBV6-1 with TRBJ1-2; 7 nucleotides match TRBD1. The CDR3 consists of 15 residues. Germline CDR1 and CDR2: MNHNS and SASEGT. Trimming at V came to 3 bases and at J to 8 bases, leaving 12 bases not matched to a gene. CDR3 sequence (DNA): TGTGCCAGCAGTGACAGACAGGGACCGAGTGGGGGCTACACCTTC. As protein: CASSDRQGPSGGYTF.

There are many counts of this clonotype. The chain employs TRBV6-1 and TRBJ1-2; TRBD1 aligns across 8 bases. CDR1 MNHNS and CDR2 SASEGT come from the germline V gene. The CDR3 consists of 15 residues. J lost 4 bases, V lost 3 bases, and 7 bases had no gene match. The CDR3 coding sequence is TGTGCCAGCAGTGACCAACCCGGGACAGGCTATGGCTACACCTTC. Translation gives CASSDQPGTGYGYTF.

This clonotype was counted at least ten times. The V call is TRBV15, the J call TRBJ2-7, with D possibly TRBD1 on 5 matching bases. Germline CDR1 reads LNHNV; CDR2 reads YYDKDF (reference sequence). The CDR3 length is 16 residues. The V end was cut by 5 bases, the J end by 3 bases, with 20 bases between. Here the CDR3 reads CATSGLDSFDFYEQYF. The CDR3 region has the DNA TGTGCCACCAGCGGGTTAGACAGTTTTGACTTCTACGAGCAGTACTTC.

This clonotype was seen more than once but under ten times. V gene TRBV2 combines with J gene TRBJ1-1, with a weak D call TRBD1 (5 bases). Trimming cost V 6 bases and J 6 bases, with 20 bases left between them. This CDR3 region has 15 residues. Looked up from germline, CDR1 is SNHLY and CDR2 is FYNNEI. The CDR3 nucleotides are TGTGCCAGCAGCCTACCGGGACCCCTCGGGGCTGAAGCTTTCTTT. Its translation is CASSLPGPLGAEAFF.

This rearrangement joins TRBV28 to TRBJ2-7; no clear D gene. This CDR3 has 14 amino acids. From germline, CDR1 is MDHEN and CDR2 SYDVKM. V lost 6 bases and J 4 bases, leaving 16 bases between the germline ends. The CDR3 region is CASRLTIGWYEQYF. CDR3 sequence (DNA): TGTGCCAGCAGATTGACGATAGGGTGGTACGAGCAGTACTTC.